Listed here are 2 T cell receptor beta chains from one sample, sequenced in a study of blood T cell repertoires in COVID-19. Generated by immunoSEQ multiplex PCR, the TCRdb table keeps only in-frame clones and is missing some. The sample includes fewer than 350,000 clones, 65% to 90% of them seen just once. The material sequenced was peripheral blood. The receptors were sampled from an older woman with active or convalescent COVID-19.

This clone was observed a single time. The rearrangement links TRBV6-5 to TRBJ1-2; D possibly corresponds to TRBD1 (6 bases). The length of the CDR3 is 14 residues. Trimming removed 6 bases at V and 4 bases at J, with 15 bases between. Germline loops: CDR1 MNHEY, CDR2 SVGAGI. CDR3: CASRATGFAYGYTF. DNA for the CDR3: TGTGCCAGCAGGGCCACAGGGTTTGCCTATGGCTACACCTTC.

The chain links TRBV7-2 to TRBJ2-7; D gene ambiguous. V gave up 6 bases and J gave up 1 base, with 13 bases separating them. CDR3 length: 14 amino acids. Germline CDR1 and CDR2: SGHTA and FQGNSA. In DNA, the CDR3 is TGTGCCAGCAGAAAAGTAGAGCAATCCTACGAGCAGTACTTC. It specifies CASRKVEQSYEQYF. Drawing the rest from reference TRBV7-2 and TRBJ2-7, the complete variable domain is GAGVSQSPSNKVTEKGKDVELRCDPISGHTALYWYRQSLGQGLEFLIYFQGNSAPDKSGLPSDRFSAERTGGSVSTLTIQRTQQEDSAVYLCASRKVEQSYEQYFGPGTRLTVT.